The clone carrying this T cell receptor beta chain was seen a few times. No antigen is known for it. The sample is drawn from a study of T cells in Graves' hyperthyroidism and ophthalmopathy. Study-wide findings and caveats: Researchers found most expanded thyroid clonotypes above 0.001 in blood as well.

Amplification of TCR beta CDR3 regions was performed using RNA transcripts as template. In the first-round RT-PCR of the TCR CDR3, the HTBI primer set was used. TCRdb reprocessed the multiplex PCR reads with MiXCR, giving one entry per CDR3 protein. The data show approximately 640,000 distinct CDR3 sequences, 17% seen once. V shed 0 bases and J shed 0 bases, with 11 bases lying between them. Germline CDR1 reads LGHNA; CDR2 reads YSLEER. This CDR3 region has 16 residues. The chain combines TRBV4-3 with TRBJ1-1; no clear D. The clonotype comes from a man aged 45-65 years with Graves' hyperthyroidism. The sequenced sample consisted of blood. DNA for the CDR3: TGCGCCAGCAGCCAAGATCAGGCGGAACTGAACACTGAAGCTTTCTTT. Its translation: CASSQDQAELNTEAFF.